This T cell receptor (beta chain) was sequenced in a study of cytomegalovirus exposure and HLA in healthy donors. Turning to the study itself: From around 180 million T cells, an earlier analysis saw roughly 120 million unique TCR beta sequences. The study's findings and limits: The later analysis indicated that the majority of CMV-associated TCR beta chains appeared HLA-restricted. Later analysis indicated greater clonal expansion among HLA-associated TCR beta chains than among equally common other chains. Reports indicated that the classifier achieved high specificity and sensitivity in diagnosing cytomegalovirus status.

Note on this clone: The antigen is undetermined.

The PCR was carried out with 60 Vbeta primers and 13 Jbeta primers. Sequencing was performed with immunoSEQ multiplex PCR; in TCRdb, only in-frame clones are kept and a portion is missing. The sample comprises around 230,000 clones, 75% to 80% of which are singletons, and less than 2% rests with the top ten. The CDR3 is 15 amino acids. J lost 0 bases, V lost 3 bases, and 1 base had no gene match. Germline loops: CDR1 MRHNA, CDR2 SNTAGT. The chain couples TRBV6-4 to TRBJ2-3, with 9 bases matching TRBD2. The source of this sequence is a male donor in good health and CMV-seronegative. The sample comprised PBMCs. CDR3 amino acids: CASSEGLASTDTQYF. CDR3 in DNA: TGTGCCAGCAGTGAGGGACTAGCTAGCACAGATACGCAGTATTTT.